The sample holds a few counts of the clone carrying this T cell receptor beta chain. What it recognizes is unknown. Healthy Caucasians provided all donations. This sample stems from a study of identical twins. V gave up 5 bases and J gave up 13 bases; unmatched junction bases: 12. Germline values: CDR1 SEHNR, CDR2 FQNEAQ (reference sequence). This CDR3 has 13 amino acids. TCRdb recomputed calls from the 5' RACE reads with MiXCR, one row per CDR3 protein. This table has roughly 630,000 distinct CDR3 sequences, just over 7% appearing once. Overall study findings and caveats: Rather than following the same donors, the conclusions depended on cross-sectional statistical analysis.

The same sample was also used in a study of yellow fever vaccine responses in identical twins.

The receptor was derived from a woman aged 18-35 years in good health. The chain combines TRBV7-9 with TRBJ2-7; 9 bases fit TRBD1. Sequencing was done on a sample of PBMCs. The CDR3 DNA is TGTGCCAGCAGCAACCGGGACAGGGCTATATTCTACTTC. Encoded protein: CASSNRDRAIFYF.